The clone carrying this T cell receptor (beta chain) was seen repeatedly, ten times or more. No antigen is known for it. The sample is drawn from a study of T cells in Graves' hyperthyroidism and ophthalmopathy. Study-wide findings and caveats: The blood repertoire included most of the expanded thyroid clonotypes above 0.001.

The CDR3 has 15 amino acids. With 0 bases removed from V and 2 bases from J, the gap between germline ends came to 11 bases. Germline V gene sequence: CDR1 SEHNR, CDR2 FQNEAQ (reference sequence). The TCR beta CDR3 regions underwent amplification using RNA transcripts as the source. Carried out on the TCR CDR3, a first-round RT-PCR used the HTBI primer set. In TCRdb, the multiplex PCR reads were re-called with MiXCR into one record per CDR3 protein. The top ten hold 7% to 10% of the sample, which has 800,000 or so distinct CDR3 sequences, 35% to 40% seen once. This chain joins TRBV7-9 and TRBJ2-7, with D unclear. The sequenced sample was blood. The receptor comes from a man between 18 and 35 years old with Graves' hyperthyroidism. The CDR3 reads CASSLAFESTYEQYF. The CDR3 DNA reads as TGTGCCAGCAGCTTAGCTTTCGAGTCCACCTACGAGCAGTACTTC. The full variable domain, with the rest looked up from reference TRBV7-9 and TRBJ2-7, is DTGVSQNPRHKITKRGQNVTFRCDPISEHNRLYWYRQTLGQGPEFLTYFQNEAQLEKSRLLSDRFSAERPKGSFSTLEIQRTEQGDSAMYLCASSLAFESTYEQYFGPGTRLTVT.